The present T cell receptor beta chain was sequenced within a study of blood T cells in healthy people across ages. Study results and limitations: CMV status of donors was not determined, possibly confounding expanded clonotype changes.

Together with a sample-barcoded 5' primer, a J-beta primer mix was included in a second PCR lasting roughly 6 to 12 cycles. With 12 random nucleotides, a template-switch adaptor tagged each individual cDNA molecule. MiXCR, run by TCRdb on the 5' RACE reads, gives a single entry per CDR3 protein. The sample contains about 1.5 million distinct CDR3 sequences, approximately 42% of which appear only once. Germline-derived CDR1 and CDR2 are LNHNV and YYDKDF (reference sequence). J was trimmed by 14 bases and V by 6 bases; bases with no gene match: 17. The CDR3 has 15 residues. Per individual sample, total RNA of at least 5.5 micrograms was extracted. Concerning this clonotype itself: What it recognizes is unknown.

Source material: blood. This TCR was recovered from a woman aged 18-29 years in good health. The chain uses TRBV15 and TRBJ1-4; 8 bases match TRBD1. The CDR3 nucleotides read TGTGCCACCAGGCGGACAGGGTCCGATCCGACTGTGCTGTTTTTT. Encoded protein: CATRRTGSDPTVLFF.